The rows below give T cell receptor beta chains drawn from one sample of a study of cytomegalovirus exposure and HLA in healthy donors. Data came from immunoSEQ multiplex PCR; TCRdb stores just in-frame clones and leaves some out. The sample has approximately 59,000 clones; approximately 64% are singletons. The sequencing sample was made of PBMCs. These receptors came from a man between 35 and 55 years old in good health and CMV-seropositive. Each CDR3 is given with its conserved first and last residue. The D gene is left open where the match is weak. The size of a clone is reported for some rows only, either as once, few or many, or as a class for expanded clones.

V gene	J gene	clone size	D gene	CDR3 protein	CDR3 DNA
TRBV4-1	TRBJ2-3	-	TRBD1	CASSQLLLKGQGRAYF	TGCGCCAGCAGCCAGCTGCTATTAAAAGGACAGGGCCGTGCGTATTTT
TRBV29-1	TRBJ2-7	medium-sized	TRBD1	CSVVRPGGNSYEQYF	TGCAGCGTTGTTCGTCCAGGGGGCAACTCCTACGAGCAGTACTTC
TRBV19	TRBJ1-2	-	TRBD1	CASSTQGAHGYTF	TGTGCCAGTAGTACACAGGGGGCGCACGGCTACACCTTC
TRBV4-2	TRBJ2-5	-	TRBD1	CASSQVGTGQETQYF	TGTGCCAGCAGCCAAGTCGGGACAGGCCAAGAGACCCAGTACTTC
TRBV5-1	TRBJ2-2	-	TRBD2	CASSGSVERGRELFF	TGCGCCAGCAGCGGCTCGGTGGAGCGGGGTCGGGAGCTGTTTTTT
TRBV6-1	TRBJ2-3	-	-	CASSEGSYTDTQYF	TGTGCCAGCAGTGAAGGCAGTTACACAGATACGCAGTATTTT
TRBV5-1	TRBJ2-1	-	TRBD2	CASSIPLAGGGGEQFF	TGCGCCAGCAGCATACCCTTAGCGGGGGGGGGAGGTGAGCAGTTCTTC
TRBV7-6	TRBJ2-3	once	TRBD2	CASSWSRLLAGGVTDTQYF	TGTGCCAGCAGCTGGAGTAGATTACTAGCGGGAGGGGTCACAGATACGCAGTATTTT
TRBV15	TRBJ2-1	-	TRBD2	CATALQREWYNEQFF	TGTGCCACCGCACTCCAGCGGGAGTGGTACAATGAGCAGTTCTTC
TRBV7-9	TRBJ2-1	-	-	CASSLGVLEEDVEQFF	TGTGCCAGCAGCCTAGGGGTACTAGAGGAGGACGTTGAGCAGTTCTTC
TRBV7-6	TRBJ2-3	-	-	CASSPDRVGGRTDTQYF	TGTGCCAGCAGCCCAGACAGGGTTGGGGGGAGAACAGATACGCAGTATTTT
TRBV2	TRBJ2-3	-	TRBD2	CATPGLAALRDTQYF	TGTGCCACCCCGGGACTAGCGGCCTTAAGAGATACGCAGTATTTT
TRBV12-5	TRBJ2-7	few	-	CASGLVQGQRPYEQYF	TGTGCTAGTGGTTTGGTACAGGGCCAAAGGCCCTACGAGCAGTACTTC
TRBV7-6	TRBJ2-2	-	TRBD2	CASSSTSGLTGELFF	TGTGCCAGCAGCTCGACTAGCGGCCTCACCGGGGAGCTGTTTTTT
TRBV6-1	TRBJ2-3	-	TRBD2	CASSEVTSGGAGVRDTQYF	TGTGCCAGCAGTGAAGTAACTAGCGGGGGGGCCGGGGTCCGCGATACGCAGTATTTT